The clone carrying this T cell receptor (beta chain) was seen a few times. In the same sample, other DNA sequences code for this CDR3. Profiling relied on immunoSEQ multiplex PCR, and the TCRdb table lists in-frame clones only, not all of them. The table lists around 2.5 million clones, 93% of them singletons. The data belong to a study of shared clonotypes between healthy human individuals. This CDR3 is 9 amino acids long. Deletions cut 4 bases from V and 8 bases from J, with 2 bases between. V usage is TRBV23-1 and J usage is TRBJ1-1, with D uncertain. TRBV23-1 has ORF status, its function being uncertain. The sequence derives from a man aged 18 to 35 in good health. Some clones in this sample may be carry-over from other donors' samples. Material for sequencing was naive CD4+ T cells from PBMCs. Subset reported: CD45RA+ positively selected. The CDR3 nucleotides read TGCGCCAGCAGTCTCGAAGCTTTCTTT. This encodes CASSLEAFF.